This T cell receptor beta chain came from a study of control samples from healthy donors and cancer patients. This clone showed up just once. Sequenced by immunoSEQ multiplex PCR; TCRdb stores in-frame clones only, minus some. This repertoire shows about 9,700 clones, more than 75% found once; its top ten account for about a fifth. Germline assignment: CDR1 SGHRS and CDR2 YFSETQ. V trimming: 4 bases; J trimming: 3 bases; junction bases outside the gene matches: 7. The CDR3 covers 15 residues. The sequencing sample was made of PBMCs. The sequence derives from a man aged 60 to 69 with colorectal cancer. This chain connects TRBV5-1 to TRBJ1-1, with TRBD1 matching 9 bases. CDR3 region: CASSPAGDRDTEAFF. The CDR3 coding sequence is TGCGCCAGCAGCCCGGCGGGGGACAGGGACACTGAAGCTTTCTTT.